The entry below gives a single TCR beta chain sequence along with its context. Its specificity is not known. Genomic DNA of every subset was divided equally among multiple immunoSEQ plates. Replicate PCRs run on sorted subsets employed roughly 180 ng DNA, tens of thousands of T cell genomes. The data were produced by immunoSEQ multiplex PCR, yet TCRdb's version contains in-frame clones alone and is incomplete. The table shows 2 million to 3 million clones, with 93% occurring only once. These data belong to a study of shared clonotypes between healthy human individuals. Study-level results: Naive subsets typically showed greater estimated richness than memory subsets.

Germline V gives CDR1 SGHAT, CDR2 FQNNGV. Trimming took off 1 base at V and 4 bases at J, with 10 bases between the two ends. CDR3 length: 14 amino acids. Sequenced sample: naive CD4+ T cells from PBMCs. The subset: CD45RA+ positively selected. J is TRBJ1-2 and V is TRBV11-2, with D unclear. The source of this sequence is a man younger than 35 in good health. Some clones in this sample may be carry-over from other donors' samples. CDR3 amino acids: CASSLGNFIYGYTF. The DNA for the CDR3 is TGTGCCAGCAGCTTAGGGAACTTTATCTATGGCTACACCTTC.